This TCR beta chain was obtained from a study of blood T cell repertoires in COVID-19. This clone has just a few counts. The repertoire was sequenced with immunoSEQ multiplex PCR; TCRdb's copy has only in-frame clones and lacks some. Found here are fewer than 90,000 clones, roughly 80% of them singletons; the top ten hold about half. This clonotype was obtained from a human donor in a cohort sampled during active COVID-19. The sample was peripheral blood.

CDR3 region: CASSLGQGVTEAFF. CDR3 in DNA: TGTGCCAGCAGCTTAGGGCAGGGGGTCACTGAAGCTTTCTTT. The V call is TRBV7-6, the J call TRBJ1-1; 7 bases match TRBD1. V gave up 1 base and J gave up 4 bases; unmatched junction bases: 3. From germline, CDR1 is SGHVS and CDR2 FNYEAQ. The CDR3 has 14 amino acids.